The present T cell receptor beta chain was sequenced within a study of blood T cell repertoires in COVID-19. Study information: COVID-19 samples collected from the United States, Italy and Spain covered acute and convalescent phases. PBMCs, B-cell-depleted T cells, or T cells were the source of the cDNA or gDNA that made up the material.

Germline CDR1 is LGHDT and CDR2 is YNNKEL (reference sequence). This CDR3 has 16 residues. The junction had 9 bases not matched to a gene; V was cut back by 6 bases and J by 5 bases. Per the study methods: Amplification with reference gene primers provided the estimates of nucleated cell counts. Produced via immunoSEQ multiplex PCR; TCRdb's table is partial and in-frame only. V and J calls and clone size are those listed in that table; D and trimming were worked out from the DNA. The profile shows more than 150,000 clones, around 87% of them singletons. This receptor was identified in a man aged 45-65 years with acute or convalescent COVID-19. Sequencing was carried out using peripheral blood. This rearrangement joins TRBV3-1 (or the pseudogene TRBV3-2) to TRBJ2-2, with 10 bases that match TRBD2. The CDR3 DNA is TGTGCCAGCAGTGTCCCTAGCGGGAGTTCGACCGGGGAGCTGTTTTTT. Encoded protein: CASSVPSGSSTGELFF.